Listed below are T cell receptor beta chains from one sample, sequenced in a study of blood T cell repertoires in COVID-19. Profiling relied on immunoSEQ multiplex PCR, and the TCRdb table lists in-frame clones only, not all of them. The table lists some 200,000 clones, 84% of them singletons, with 2% to 2.5% in the top ten. The sequencing input was peripheral blood. The receptors originated from a woman aged 55-69 years with acute or convalescent COVID-19. CDR3s include the opening cysteine and the closing phenylalanine or tryptophan. A D gene is named only where the DNA matches it firmly. Where a row states a size, it is once, few, many or the class of an expanded clone; other rows omit it.

j_gene | abundance | d_gene | v_gene | CDR3aa | CDR3nt
TRBJ2-2 | . | . | TRBV6-1 | CASSDPDRLIDTGELFF | TGTGCCAGCAGTGATCCGGACAGACTAATTGACACCGGGGAGCTGTTTTTT
TRBJ1-2 | . | TRBD1 | TRBV19 | CASSSQGALTYGYTF | TGTGCCAGTAGTTCCCAGGGGGCCTTAACCTATGGCTACACCTTC
TRBJ2-7 | . | . | TRBV11-1 | CASSSARVRESEQYF | TGTGCCAGCAGCTCCGCCAGGGTTAGGGAAAGCGAGCAGTACTTC
TRBJ1-4 | . | . | TRBV6-1 | CASSEGTGSEKLFF | TGTGCCAGCAGTGAAGGAACTGGTAGTGAAAAACTGTTTTTT
TRBJ1-1 | . | . | TRBV12-3/TRBV12-4 | CASSLVQGAEAFF | TGTGCCAGCAGTTTAGTACAGGGTGCTGAAGCTTTCTTT
TRBJ2-1 | . | . | TRBV6-2/TRBV6-3 | CASSLNGMNEQFF | TGTGCCAGCAGCCTAAACGGGATGAATGAGCAGTTCTTC
TRBJ1-2 | . | . | TRBV3-1/TRBV3-2 | CASSQEPVSRAGYTF | TGTGCCAGCAGCCAAGAGCCCGTTAGCAGGGCGGGCTACACCTTC
TRBJ2-2 | once | TRBD1 | TRBV2 | CASSDDRASTGELFF | TGTGCCAGCAGTGATGACAGGGCGTCCACCGGGGAGCTGTTTTTT
TRBJ2-1 | . | . | TRBV6-5 | CASTSGFNEQFF | TGTGCCAGCACCAGCGGATTCAATGAGCAGTTCTTC
TRBJ1-6 | . | . | TRBV28 | CASRRSSPLHF | TGTGCCAGCCGCCGGAGTTCACCCCTCCACTTT
TRBJ1-1 | . | . | TRBV9 | CASSVVGVGGEAFF | TGTGCCAGCAGCGTAGTCGGGGTAGGAGGTGAAGCTTTCTTT
TRBJ1-6 | . | TRBD1 | TRBV7-2 | CASSISGTGNSPLHF | TGTGCCAGCAGCATATCCGGGACAGGCAATTCACCCCTCCACTTT
TRBJ2-3 | . | . | TRBV5-1 | CASSIGQSTDTQYF | TGCGCCAGCAGCATCGGACAAAGCACAGATACGCAGTATTTT
TRBJ1-4 | . | . | TRBV30 | CAWNRGLATNEKLFF | TGTGCCTGGAATCGGGGATTGGCAACTAATGAAAAACTGTTTTTT
TRBJ2-7 | . | TRBD1 | TRBV2 | CASAGTGAWEQYF | TGTGCCAGCGCCGGGACAGGGGCTTGGGAGCAGTACTTC
TRBJ1-6 | . | TRBD1 | TRBV3-1/TRBV3-2 | CASSHGTESPLHF | TGTGCCAGCAGCCATGGGACAGAATCACCCCTCCACTTT
TRBJ2-5 | . | TRBD1 | TRBV7-9 | CASSWGQALQETQYF | TGTGCCAGCAGCTGGGGACAGGCTCTACAAGAGACCCAGTACTTC
TRBJ2-2 | . | TRBD1 | TRBV5-4 | CASSLRDRGPGELFF | TGTGCCAGCAGCTTGAGGGACAGGGGTCCCGGGGAGCTGTTTTTT
TRBJ2-1 | . | . | TRBV2 | CASSVRAIDEQFF | TGTGCCAGCAGCGTGAGGGCCATTGATGAGCAGTTCTTC
TRBJ1-5 | . | . | TRBV5-1 | CASSLEAGEGQPQHF | TGCGCCAGCAGCTTGGAGGCAGGGGAGGGTCAGCCCCAGCATTTT
TRBJ1-1 | . | . | TRBV29-1 | CSVERNTEAFF | TGCAGCGTTGAACGGAACACTGAAGCTTTCTTT
TRBJ1-6 | . | . | TRBV9 | CASSKQGSPLHF | TGTGCCAGCAGCAAACAGGGATCACCCCTCCACTTT
TRBJ2-5 | . | . | TRBV5-4 | CASSLDRVQTQYF | TGTGCCAGCAGCTTGGACAGGGTACAGACCCAGTACTTC
TRBJ2-2 | few | . | TRBV19 | CASTRVGGAAGELFF | TGTGCCAGTACCCGTGTAGGGGGGGCCGCCGGGGAGCTGTTTTTT
TRBJ1-1 | . | TRBD1 | TRBV5-1 | CASSLVVGTGGMYTEAFF | TGCGCCAGCAGCTTGGTAGTCGGGACAGGGGGCATGTACACTGAAGCTTTCTTT
TRBJ2-1 | . | . | TRBV27 | CASSFNSYNEQFF | TGTGCCAGCAGTTTTAATTCCTACAATGAGCAGTTCTTC
TRBJ1-1 | once | . | TRBV30 | CAWSVGGRTEAFF | TGTGCCTGGAGTGTGGGGGGTAGGACTGAAGCTTTCTTT
TRBJ2-5 | . | . | TRBV15 | CATSRGAGLQETQYF | TGTGCCACCAGCAGAGGGGCAGGGTTACAAGAGACCCAGTACTTC
TRBJ1-3 | . | . | TRBV10-3 | CAISESVFRTVRDTIYF | TGTGCCATCAGTGAGTCGGTGTTTAGGACAGTGAGGGACACCATATATTTT
TRBJ2-1 | . | TRBD1 | TRBV7-8 | CASRRTGLEYNEQFF | TGTGCCAGCAGAAGGACAGGGTTAGAATACAATGAGCAGTTCTTC
TRBJ1-1 | . | TRBD1 | TRBV20-1 | CSANDRGPNTEAFF | TGCAGTGCTAATGACAGGGGACCGAACACTGAAGCTTTCTTT
TRBJ2-1 | . | . | TRBV6-1 | CASSELTGSTQFF | TGTGCCAGCAGTGAACTCACAGGTTCGACGCAGTTCTTC
TRBJ1-4 | . | . | TRBV6-7 | CGTQRQDPINATNEKLFF | TGTGGGACTCAAAGACAGGACCCGATTAACGCAACTAATGAAAAACTGTTTTTT
TRBJ1-4 | few | . | TRBV28 | CASSFGSLGEKLFF | TGTGCCAGCAGTTTTGGTTCGTTGGGCGAAAAACTGTTTTTT
TRBJ1-4 | . | . | TRBV9 | CASSVGLMSGEKLFF | TGTGCCAGCAGCGTTGGTCTAATGTCAGGTGAAAAACTGTTTTTT
TRBJ1-1 | . | . | TRBV2 | CASSDRAGNTEAFF | TGTGCCAGCAGTGATCGGGCGGGGAACACTGAAGCTTTCTTT
TRBJ2-3 | . | TRBD1 | TRBV25-1 | CASSAGDRARGDTQYF | TGTGCCAGCAGTGCTGGGGACAGGGCGCGGGGAGATACGCAGTATTTT
TRBJ2-2 | . | TRBD2 | TRBV5-6 | CASSLTAGGSTGELFF | TGTGCCAGCAGCCTGACAGCGGGGGGTTCCACCGGGGAGCTGTTTTTT
TRBJ1-5 | . | TRBD1 | TRBV7-8 | CASSRTGRGNQPQHF | TGTGCCAGCAGCCGGACAGGCAGGGGCAATCAGCCCCAGCATTTT
TRBJ2-1 | . | TRBD1 | TRBV5-1 | CASSWDRGPYNEQFF | TGCGCCAGCAGCTGGGACAGGGGACCGTACAATGAGCAGTTCTTC
TRBJ2-1 | . | . | TRBV11-3 | CASSLDRGDEQFF | TGTGCCAGCAGCTTAGACAGGGGCGATGAGCAGTTCTTC
TRBJ1-1 | . | . | TRBV30 | CAWSERRDTEAFF | TGTGCCTGGAGTGAGCGGAGGGACACTGAAGCTTTCTTT
TRBJ1-1 | . | . | TRBV30 | CAWTPWGLMNTEAFF | TGTGCCTGGACCCCTTGGGGGCTCATGAACACTGAAGCTTTCTTT